This T cell receptor (beta chain) was sequenced in a study of brain metastases from non-small cell lung cancer. With regard to this clone: As yet, its antigen is unknown.

Notes on the study in general: Expanded T-cell clones appeared in 55% to 75% of brain metastases over primaries. Metastases had sparse T cells but largely shared repertoires with primaries.

Data came from immunoSEQ multiplex PCR; TCRdb stores just in-frame clones and leaves some out. The sample lists thousands of clones, roughly 90% occurring once. The V end was cut by 1 base, the J end by 8 bases, with 6 bases between. The CDR3 loop spans 13 amino acids. Germline V CDR1 and CDR2: SNHLY, FYNNEI. The J gene is TRBJ1-6, the V gene TRBV2, with a possible D match to TRBD1 (5 bases). The source of this sequence is a donor aged 40 or older with non-small cell lung cancer. Sequencing input: primary lung tumor tissue. CDR3 DNA sequence: TGTGCCAGCAGTGAAGACAGGCATTCACCCCTCCACTTT. Amino acid sequence: CASSEDRHSPLHF.